Reported below is one T cell receptor (beta chain). These data belong to a study of blood T cell repertoires in COVID-19. Study-wide background: From the United States, Italy and Spain came samples of acute and convalescent COVID-19.

The Seattle site enrolled patients during active infection and followed them longitudinally. As originally analysed: Quantification of nucleated cells was approximated via reference gene primer amplification. Assay: immunoSEQ multiplex PCR; the TCRdb copy retains only in-frame clones and omits some. V and J calls and clone size are those listed in that table; D and trimming were worked out from the DNA. The sample includes fewer than 30,000 clones, approximately 83% of them seen just once. The sequenced sample was peripheral blood. This receptor was identified in a woman older than 75 with COVID-19, enrolled during active disease.

For the CDR3, the DNA is TGTGCCAGCAGCCCGGGACTAGTCTTCACCGAGCAGTTCTTC. It is translated as CASSPGLVFTEQFF. The chain uses TRBV11-2 and TRBJ2-1; 8 nucleotides match TRBD2. CDR1 SGHAT and CDR2 FQNNGV come from the germline V gene. Trimming at V came to 5 bases and at J to 10 bases, leaving 10 bases not matched to a gene. The CDR3 totals 14 residues.